This TCR beta chain was documented in a study of immune heterogeneity within non-small cell lung tumors. Study-level findings and limits: There were identical dominant CDR3 beta clonotypes recurring across tumor sites within a patient, together with site-unique high-frequency clones. Different patients shared few of their high-frequency T-cell receptor beta clonotypes.

Multiplex PCR was performed with 32 V and 13 J primers, and it amplified TCR beta CDR3. TCRdb reprocessed the multiplex PCR reads with MiXCR, giving one entry per CDR3 protein. Here the sample spans under 4,500 distinct CDR3 sequences, about a fifth being singletons. This clonotype was counted a few times. The antigen is not known. For each sample, template was approximately 0.6 ug of bulk tumor genomic DNA. Far-apart biopsies, several per primary tumor, were taken during surgery. Undergoing curative surgery were patients whose non-small cell lung cancer was untreated and newly diagnosed. Curative-intent surgery was being performed on the donors, who were patients newly diagnosed with non-small cell lung cancer. The sequence came from a man between 65 and 85 years old with non-small cell lung cancer. Sequenced sample: lung tumor tissue.

CDR3 nucleotides: TGTGCCAGCAGTTTATTTGGGGCCAACGTCCTGACTTTC. It yields the protein CASSLFGANVLTF. The V gene is TRBV27, the J gene TRBJ2-6; no reliable D call. Trimming shortened V by 1 base and J by 3 bases, and 1 base separated the two germline ends. The CDR3 consists of 13 residues. Looked up from germline, CDR1 is MNHEY and CDR2 is SMNVEV (reference sequence). Filled out from reference TRBV27 and TRBJ2-6, the complete variable domain reads EAQVTQNPRYLITVTGKKLTVTCSQNMNHEYMSWYRQDPGLGLRQIYYSMNVEVTDKGDVPEGYKVSRKEKRNFPLILESPSPNQTSLYFCASSLFGANVLTFGAGSRLTVL.